The subject of this entry is one T cell receptor (beta chain). Per the germline V gene, CDR1 is SGHDT and CDR2 is YYEEEE. The J segment lost 5 bases and the V segment lost 2 bases, leaving 15 bases of the junction unmatched. The CDR3 loop spans 18 amino acids. This record comes from a study of blood T cell repertoires in COVID-19. Overall study: Collection of acute and convalescent COVID-19 samples took place in the United States, Italy and Spain.

Study processing details: By means of reference gene primer amplification, nucleated cell counts were estimated. Profiled with immunoSEQ multiplex PCR; TCRdb holds only in-frame clones, not every one. V and J calls and clone size are copied from that table; D and trimming were computed from the DNA. Of about 23,000 clones listed, approximately 94% were seen once; the top ten hold under 4.5%. The J gene is TRBJ1-1, the V gene TRBV5-6; 10 bases match TRBD1. This receptor was obtained from a woman in her fifties or sixties with active COVID-19. The sample comprised peripheral blood. CDR3 loop: CASSFGRGQGWVGTEAFF. Written as DNA, the CDR3 is TGTGCCAGCAGCTTTGGTAGGGGACAGGGGTGGGTCGGGACTGAAGCTTTCTTT.